These 3 T cell receptor beta chains originate from one sample sequenced in a study of T cells in Graves' hyperthyroidism and ophthalmopathy. Amplification yielded TCR beta CDR3 regions, with RNA transcripts as the source. Researchers ran a first-round RT-PCR on the TCR CDR3 using the HTBI primer set. TCRdb re-derived calls from the multiplex PCR reads in MiXCR, one entry per CDR3 protein. The table lists roughly 400,000 distinct CDR3 sequences, over 11% of them singletons, with approximately 27% in the top ten. Specimen: blood. These receptors originate from a man aged 45 to 65 with Graves' ophthalmopathy.

This clonotype came up a few times. The V and J genes are TRBV27 and TRBJ1-5; no firm D call. CDR1 and CDR2 (germline): MNHEY, SMNVEV (reference sequence). Between the trimmed V and J ends, which lost 3 bases and 6 bases, there was a span of 9 bases. The CDR3 runs to 13 residues. CDR3 sequence (DNA): TGTGCCAGCAGTTTGTTCGCGGGTCAGCCCCAGCATTTT. It is translated as CASSLFAGQPQHF.

The sample holds many counts of this clonotype. J is TRBJ2-3 and V is TRBV29-1; 13 bases match TRBD2. Germline V gives CDR1 SQVTM, CDR2 ANQGSEA. The CDR3 runs 14 residues. V shed 7 bases, J shed 5 bases, and the junction held 6 bases outside the gene matches. The CDR3 DNA is TGCAGCGGCTGGACTAGCGGGAGTATAGATACGCAGTATTTT. Protein product: CSGWTSGSIDTQYF.

The chain recombines TRBV4-1 with TRBJ1-4, with TRBD1 as a possible D gene (6 bases). Germline lookup yields CDR1 MGHRA and CDR2 YSYEKL. The CDR3 totals 16 residues. The V gene lost 3 bases and the J gene lost 3 bases, with 14 bases spanning the gap. This chain's CDR3 is CASSHQEQGSNEKLFF. The DNA for the CDR3 is TGCGCCAGCAGCCACCAAGAACAGGGATCTAATGAAAAACTGTTTTTT.